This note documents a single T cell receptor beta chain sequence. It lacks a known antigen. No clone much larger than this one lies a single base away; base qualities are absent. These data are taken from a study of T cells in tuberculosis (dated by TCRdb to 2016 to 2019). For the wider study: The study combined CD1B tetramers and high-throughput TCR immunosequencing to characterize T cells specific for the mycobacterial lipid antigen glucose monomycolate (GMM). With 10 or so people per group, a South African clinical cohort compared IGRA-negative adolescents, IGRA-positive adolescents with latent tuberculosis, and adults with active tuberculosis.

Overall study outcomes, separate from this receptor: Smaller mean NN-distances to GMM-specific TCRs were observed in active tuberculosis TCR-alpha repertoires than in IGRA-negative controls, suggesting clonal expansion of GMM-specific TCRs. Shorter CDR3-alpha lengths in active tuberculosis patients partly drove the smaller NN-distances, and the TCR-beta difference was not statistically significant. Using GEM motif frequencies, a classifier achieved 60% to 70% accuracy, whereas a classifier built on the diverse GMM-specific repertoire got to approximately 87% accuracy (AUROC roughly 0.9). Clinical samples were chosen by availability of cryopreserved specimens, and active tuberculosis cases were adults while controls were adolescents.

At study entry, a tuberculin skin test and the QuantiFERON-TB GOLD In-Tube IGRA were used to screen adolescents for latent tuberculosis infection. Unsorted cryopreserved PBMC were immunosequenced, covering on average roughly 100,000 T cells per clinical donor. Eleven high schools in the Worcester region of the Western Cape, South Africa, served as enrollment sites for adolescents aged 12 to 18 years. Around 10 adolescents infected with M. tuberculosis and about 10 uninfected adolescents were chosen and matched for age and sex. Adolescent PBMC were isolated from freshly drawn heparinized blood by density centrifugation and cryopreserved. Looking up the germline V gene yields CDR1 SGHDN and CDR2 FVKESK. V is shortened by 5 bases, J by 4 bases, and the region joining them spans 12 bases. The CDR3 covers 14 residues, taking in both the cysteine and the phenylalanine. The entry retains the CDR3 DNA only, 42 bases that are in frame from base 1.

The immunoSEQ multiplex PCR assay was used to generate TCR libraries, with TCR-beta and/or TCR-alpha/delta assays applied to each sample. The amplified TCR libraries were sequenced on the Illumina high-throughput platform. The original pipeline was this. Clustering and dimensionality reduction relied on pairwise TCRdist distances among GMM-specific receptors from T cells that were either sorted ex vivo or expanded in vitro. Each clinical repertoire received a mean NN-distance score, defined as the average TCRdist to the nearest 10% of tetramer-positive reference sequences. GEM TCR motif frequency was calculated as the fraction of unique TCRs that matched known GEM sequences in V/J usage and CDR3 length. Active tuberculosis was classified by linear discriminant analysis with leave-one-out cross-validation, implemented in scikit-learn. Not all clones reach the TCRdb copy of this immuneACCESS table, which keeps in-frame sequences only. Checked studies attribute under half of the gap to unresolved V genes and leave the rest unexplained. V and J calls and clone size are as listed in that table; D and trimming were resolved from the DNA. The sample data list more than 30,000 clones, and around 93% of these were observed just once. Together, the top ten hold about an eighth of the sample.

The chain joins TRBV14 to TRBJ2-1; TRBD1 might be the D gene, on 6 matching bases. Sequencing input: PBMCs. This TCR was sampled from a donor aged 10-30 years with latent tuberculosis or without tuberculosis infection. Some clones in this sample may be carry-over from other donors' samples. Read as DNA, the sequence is TGTGCCAGCAGCTTCGACAGGATTTACAATGAGCAGTTCTTC. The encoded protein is CASSFDRIYNEQFF.